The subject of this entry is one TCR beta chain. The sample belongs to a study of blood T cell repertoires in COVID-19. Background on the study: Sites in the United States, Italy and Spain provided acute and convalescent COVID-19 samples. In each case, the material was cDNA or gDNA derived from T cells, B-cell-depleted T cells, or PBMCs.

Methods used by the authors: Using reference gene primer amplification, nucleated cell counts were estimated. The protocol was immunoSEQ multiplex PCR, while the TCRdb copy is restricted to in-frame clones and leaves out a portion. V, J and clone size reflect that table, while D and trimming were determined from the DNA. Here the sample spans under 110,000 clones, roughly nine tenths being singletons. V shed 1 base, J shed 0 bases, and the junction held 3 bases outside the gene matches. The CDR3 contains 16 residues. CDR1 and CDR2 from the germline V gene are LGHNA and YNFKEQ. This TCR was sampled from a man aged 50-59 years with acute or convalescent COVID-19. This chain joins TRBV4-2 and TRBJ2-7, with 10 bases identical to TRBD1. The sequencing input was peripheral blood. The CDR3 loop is CASSQGQGAPSYEQYF. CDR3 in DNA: TGTGCCAGCAGCCAAGGACAGGGGGCCCCCTCCTACGAGCAGTACTTC.